These T cell receptor beta chains were read from a single sample in a study of T cell responses to AZD1222 COVID-19 vaccine. TCRdb keeps only in-frame clones here, not all; method: immunoSEQ multiplex PCR. The top ten hold approximately 1% of the sample, which has about 160,000 clones, around 94% seen once. Sequenced here: peripheral blood, sampled on day 0 of AZD1222 vaccination. The receptor source for this set is an adult in good health. Each CDR3 is given with its conserved first and last residue. Fields, in order: J gene, V gene, CDR3 protein.

>TRBJ2-2|TRBV5-1
CASRVGLANTGELFF
>TRBJ2-2|TRBV6-5
CASSYQPNTGELFF
>TRBJ1-1|TRBV4-3
CASSQESPAGAFF
>TRBJ1-1|TRBV5-1
CASSLERGANTEAFF
>TRBJ2-2|TRBV5-4
CASSRPAQGGSGELFF
>TRBJ2-4|TRBV3-1/TRBV3-2
CASSRMDRAKNIQYF
>TRBJ1-2|TRBV6-5
CASSYGQSYGYTF
>TRBJ2-7|TRBV27
CASRTDRVGYEQYF
>TRBJ1-2|TRBV30
CAWSVHDRVYGYTF
>TRBJ1-1|TRBV29-1
CSVQFNTEAFF
>TRBJ1-2|TRBV5-1
CASSEPGQILSGYTF
>TRBJ2-7|TRBV2
CASIPGRGSYEQYF
>TRBJ1-2|TRBV19
CASRQTENGYTF
>TRBJ2-7|TRBV19
CASSIGGLSYEQYF
>TRBJ1-6|TRBV5-4
CASSLDPQRVNSPLHF
>TRBJ1-1|TRBV13
CASSRGQGLAFF
>TRBJ1-5|TRBV12-3/TRBV12-4
CASSFNKNQPQHF
>TRBJ1-2|TRBV7-8
CASSLAQAGENYGYTF
>TRBJ1-1|TRBV5-4
CASRPTGVEAEAFF
>TRBJ2-3|TRBV4-1
CASSLGGTRLPTDTQYF
>TRBJ1-4|TRBV3-1/TRBV3-2
CASSQSAGSGEKLFF
>TRBJ1-2|TRBV28
CASRGGSGYGYTF
>TRBJ2-3|TRBV2
CASPGQEEVTDTQYF
>TRBJ2-7|TRBV5-1
CASSLIAGGASYEQYF
>TRBJ2-6|TRBV19
CASSLTGRESGANVLTF
>TRBJ1-1|TRBV19
CASSIDRANTEAFF
>TRBJ1-2|TRBV28
CASSPTPDRGYGYTF
>TRBJ2-7|TRBV2
CASSEDYEQYF
>TRBJ1-5|TRBV4-3
CASSQDMATRQPQHF
>TRBJ2-5|TRBV18
CASSAGLNGETQYF
>TRBJ2-1|TRBV2
CASSVAGGRNEQFF
>TRBJ1-2|TRBV7-9
CASSPGQGANYGYTF
>TRBJ1-2|TRBV5-6
CASSLPGPEPTYGYTF
>TRBJ2-3|TRBV24-1
CATEGDGTDTQYF
>TRBJ1-2|TRBV10-3
CAIKRDTPPANYGYTF
>TRBJ2-1|TRBV21-1
CASSKLAGGPYNEQFF
>TRBJ1-1|TRBV11-1
CASSLRSDVNTEAFF
>TRBJ1-6|TRBV5-1
CASSFRETNSPLHF
>TRBJ1-2|TRBV3-1/TRBV3-2
CASSHTGRSGYTF
>TRBJ1-6|TRBV28
CASSSPEVSPLHF
>TRBJ2-1|TRBV4-1
CASSQPGLYEQFF
>TRBJ2-1|TRBV4-1
CASSQDLGRQFF
>TRBJ1-4|TRBV25-1
CASSEGTGSNEKLFF
>TRBJ1-1|TRBV2
CASITGGSTEAFF